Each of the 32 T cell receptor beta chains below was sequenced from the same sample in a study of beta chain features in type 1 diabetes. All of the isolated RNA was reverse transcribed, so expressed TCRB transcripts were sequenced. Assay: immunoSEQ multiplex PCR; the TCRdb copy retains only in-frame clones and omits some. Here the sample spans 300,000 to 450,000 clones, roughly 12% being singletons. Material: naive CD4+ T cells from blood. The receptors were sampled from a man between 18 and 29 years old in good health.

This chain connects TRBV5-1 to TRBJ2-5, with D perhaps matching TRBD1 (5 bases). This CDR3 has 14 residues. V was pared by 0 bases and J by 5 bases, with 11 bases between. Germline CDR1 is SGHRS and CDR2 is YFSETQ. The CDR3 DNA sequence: TGCGCCAGCAGCTTGGATCAGGGCTCGGAGACCCAGTACTTC. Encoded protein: CASSLDQGSETQYF.

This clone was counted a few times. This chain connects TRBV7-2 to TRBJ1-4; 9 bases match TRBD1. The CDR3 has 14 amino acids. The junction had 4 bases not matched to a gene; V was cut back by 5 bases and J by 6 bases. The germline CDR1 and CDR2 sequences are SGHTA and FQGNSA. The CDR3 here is CASSPRTGDEKLFF. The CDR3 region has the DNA TGTGCCAGCAGCCCTCGGACAGGGGATGAAAAACTGTTTTTT.

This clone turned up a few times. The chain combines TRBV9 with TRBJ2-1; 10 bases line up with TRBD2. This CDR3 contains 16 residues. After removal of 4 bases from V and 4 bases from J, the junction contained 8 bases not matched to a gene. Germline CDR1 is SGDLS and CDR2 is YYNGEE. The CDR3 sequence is CASSSRRTSGYNEQFF. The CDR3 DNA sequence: TGTGCCAGCAGCTCCAGGAGGACTAGCGGATACAATGAGCAGTTCTTC.

The CDR3 nucleotides are TGTGCCAGCAGCTCCTTACAGGGGTTGGGCTATGGCTACACCTTC. Amino acids: CASSSLQGLGYGYTF. This sequence joins TRBV11-2 and TRBJ1-2, with TRBD1 matching 7 bases. CDR3 length equals 15 residues. The germline gives CDR1 SGHAT, CDR2 FQNNGV. With V trimmed by 4 bases and J by 4 bases, 9 bases remained unmatched. The whole variable domain, filled in from reference TRBV11-2 and TRBJ1-2, reads EAGVAQSPRYKIIEKRQSVAFWCNPISGHATLYWYQQILGQGPKLLIQFQNNGVVDDSQLPKDRFSAERLKGVDSTLKIQPAKLEDSAVYLCASSSLQGLGYGYTFGSGTRLTVV.

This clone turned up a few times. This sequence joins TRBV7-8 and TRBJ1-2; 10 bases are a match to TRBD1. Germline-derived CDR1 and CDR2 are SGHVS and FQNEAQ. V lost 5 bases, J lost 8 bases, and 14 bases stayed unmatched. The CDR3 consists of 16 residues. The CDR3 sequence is CASSPTRTGGPRGYTF. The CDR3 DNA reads TGTGCCAGCAGCCCCACGCGGACAGGGGGTCCTAGAGGCTACACCTTC.

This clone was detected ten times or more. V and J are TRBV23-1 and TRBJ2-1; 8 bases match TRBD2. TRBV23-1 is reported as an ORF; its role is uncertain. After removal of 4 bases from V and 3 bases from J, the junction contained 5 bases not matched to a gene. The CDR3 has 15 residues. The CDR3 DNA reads TGCGCCAGCAGTCCGCGGGAGGAGTTCTACAATGAGCAGTTCTTC. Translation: CASSPREEFYNEQFF.

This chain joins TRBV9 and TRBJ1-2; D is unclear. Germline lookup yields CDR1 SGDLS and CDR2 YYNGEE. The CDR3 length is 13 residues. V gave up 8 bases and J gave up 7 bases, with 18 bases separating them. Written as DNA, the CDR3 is TGTGCCAGTCCCGTCGGAGTCCGGGGTGGCTACACCTTC. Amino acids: CASPVGVRGGYTF.

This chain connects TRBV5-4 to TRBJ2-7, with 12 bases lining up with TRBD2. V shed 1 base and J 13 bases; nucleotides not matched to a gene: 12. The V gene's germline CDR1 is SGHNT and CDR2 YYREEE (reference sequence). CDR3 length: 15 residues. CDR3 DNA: TGTGCCAGCAGCTTGAAGACTAGCGGGAGAAATCGAGCATACTTC. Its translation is CASSLKTSGRNRAYF.

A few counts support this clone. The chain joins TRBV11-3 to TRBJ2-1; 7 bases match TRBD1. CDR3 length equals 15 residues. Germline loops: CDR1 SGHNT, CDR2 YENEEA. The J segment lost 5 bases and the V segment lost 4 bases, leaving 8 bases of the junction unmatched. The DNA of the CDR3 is TGTGCCAGCAGCTCAAGGACAGGATCCAACAATGAGCAGTTCTTC. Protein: CASSSRTGSNNEQFF. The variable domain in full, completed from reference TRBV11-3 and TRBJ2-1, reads EAGVVQSPRYKIIEKKQPVAFWCNPISGHNTLYWYLQNLGQGPELLIRYENEEAVDDSQLPKDRFSAERLKGVDSTLKIQPAELGDSAVYLCASSSRTGSNNEQFFGPGTRLTVL.

The CDR3 coding sequence is TGTGCCAGCAGCACTGGGACAGTCTATGGCTACACCTTC. As protein: CASSTGTVYGYTF. The chain employs TRBV6-5 and TRBJ1-2; 7 bases map to TRBD1. Germline V gives CDR1 MNHEY, CDR2 SVGAGI. Losses at the gene ends were 6 bases for V and 4 bases for J; bases not matched to a gene: 5. This CDR3 contains 13 residues.

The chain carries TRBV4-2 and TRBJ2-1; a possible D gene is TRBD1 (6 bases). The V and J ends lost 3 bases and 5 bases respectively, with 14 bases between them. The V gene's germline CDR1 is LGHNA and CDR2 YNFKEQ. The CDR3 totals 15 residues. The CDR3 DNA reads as TGTGCCAGCAGCCACCGAGGGGACACAAACAATGAGCAGTTCTTC. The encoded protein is CASSHRGDTNNEQFF.

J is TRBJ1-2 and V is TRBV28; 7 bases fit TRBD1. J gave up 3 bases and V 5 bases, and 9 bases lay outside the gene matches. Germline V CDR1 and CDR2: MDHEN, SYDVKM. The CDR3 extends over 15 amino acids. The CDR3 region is CASSPRDRTYYGYTF. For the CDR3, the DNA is TGTGCCAGCAGTCCTCGGGACAGAACCTACTATGGCTACACCTTC.

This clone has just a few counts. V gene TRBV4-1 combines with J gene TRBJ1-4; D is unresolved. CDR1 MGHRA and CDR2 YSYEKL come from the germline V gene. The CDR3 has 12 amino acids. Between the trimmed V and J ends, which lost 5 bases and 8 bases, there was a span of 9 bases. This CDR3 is CASSSNREKLFF. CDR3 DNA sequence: TGCGCCAGCAGCTCGAACCGGGAAAAACTGTTTTTT.

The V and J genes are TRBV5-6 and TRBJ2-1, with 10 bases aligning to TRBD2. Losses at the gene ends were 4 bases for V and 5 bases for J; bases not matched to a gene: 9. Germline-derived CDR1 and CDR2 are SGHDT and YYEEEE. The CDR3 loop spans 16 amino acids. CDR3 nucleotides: TGTGCCAGCAGCATTCTAGCGGGAGCCCTTCACAATGAGCAGTTCTTC. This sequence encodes CASSILAGALHNEQFF.

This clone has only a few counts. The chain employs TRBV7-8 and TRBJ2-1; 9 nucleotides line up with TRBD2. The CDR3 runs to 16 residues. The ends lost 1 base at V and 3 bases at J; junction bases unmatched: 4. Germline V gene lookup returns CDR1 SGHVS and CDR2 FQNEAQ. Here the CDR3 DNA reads TGTGCCAGCAGCTTAGTCGGACTAGCGATCTACAATGAGCAGTTCTTC. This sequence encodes CASSLVGLAIYNEQFF.

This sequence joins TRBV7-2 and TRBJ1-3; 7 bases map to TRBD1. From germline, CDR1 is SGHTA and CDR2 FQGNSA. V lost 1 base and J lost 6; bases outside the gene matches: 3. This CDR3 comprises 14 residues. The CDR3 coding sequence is TGTGCCAGCAGCTTAGGACAGGGAGAAAACACCATATATTTT. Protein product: CASSLGQGENTIYF.

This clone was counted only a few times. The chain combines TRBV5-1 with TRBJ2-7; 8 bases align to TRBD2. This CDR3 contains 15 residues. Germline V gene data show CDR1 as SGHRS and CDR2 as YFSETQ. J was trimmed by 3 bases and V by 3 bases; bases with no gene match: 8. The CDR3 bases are TGCGCCAGCAGCTGGACTAGCCCCTTAGGCTACGAGCAGTACTTC. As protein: CASSWTSPLGYEQYF.

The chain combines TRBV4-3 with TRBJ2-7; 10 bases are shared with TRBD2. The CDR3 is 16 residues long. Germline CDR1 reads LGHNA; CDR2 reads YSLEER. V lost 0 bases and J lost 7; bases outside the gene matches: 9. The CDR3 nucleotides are TGCGCCAGCAGCCAAGATCCGTCTAGCGGGGGCGGAGAGCAGTACTTC. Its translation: CASSQDPSSGGGEQYF.

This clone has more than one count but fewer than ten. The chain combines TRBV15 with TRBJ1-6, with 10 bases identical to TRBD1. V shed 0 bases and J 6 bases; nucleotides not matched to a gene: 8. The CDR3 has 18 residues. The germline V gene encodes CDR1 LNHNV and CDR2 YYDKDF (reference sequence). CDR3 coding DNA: TGTGCCACCAGCAGAGATCCCCCCGGGACAGGGGTTAATTCACCCCTCCACTTT. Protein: CATSRDPPGTGVNSPLHF.

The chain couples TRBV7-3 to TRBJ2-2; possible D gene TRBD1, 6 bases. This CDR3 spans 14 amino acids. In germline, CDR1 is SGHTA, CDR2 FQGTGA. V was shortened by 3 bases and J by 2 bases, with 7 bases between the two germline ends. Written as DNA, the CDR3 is TGTGCCAGCAGCTTGGGACATAACACCGGGGAGCTGTTTTTT. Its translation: CASSLGHNTGELFF. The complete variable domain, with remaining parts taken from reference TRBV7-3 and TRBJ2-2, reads GAGVSQTPSNKVTEKGKYVELRCDPISGHTALYWYRQSLGQGPEFLIYFQGTGAADDSGLPNDRFFAVRPEGSVSTLKIQRTERGDSAVYLCASSLGHNTGELFFGEGSRLTVL.

The CDR3 nucleotides are TGTGCCAGCAGCTTCGCAGGTCCGACATCCTACGAGCAGTACTTC. Protein sequence: CASSFAGPTSYEQYF. The chain has TRBV7-2 and TRBJ2-7; D is unclear. The V end lost 3 bases, the J end lost 1 base, and 13 bases lay between the germline ends. The CDR3 has 15 residues. Germline assignment: CDR1 SGHTA and CDR2 FQGNSA.

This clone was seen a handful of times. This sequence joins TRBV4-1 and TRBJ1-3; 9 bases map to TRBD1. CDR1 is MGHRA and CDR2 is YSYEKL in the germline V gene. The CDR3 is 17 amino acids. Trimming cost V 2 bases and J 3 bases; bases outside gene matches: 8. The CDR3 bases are TGCGCCAGCAGCCAACCTTTGAGACAGGGGGGTGGAAACACCATATATTTT. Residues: CASSQPLRQGGGNTIYF.

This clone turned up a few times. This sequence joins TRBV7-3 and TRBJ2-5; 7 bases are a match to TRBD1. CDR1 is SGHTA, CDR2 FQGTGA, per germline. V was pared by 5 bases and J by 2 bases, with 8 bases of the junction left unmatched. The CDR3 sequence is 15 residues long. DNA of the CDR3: TGTGCCAGCAGCCGGTCCCCGGGACAGCAAGAGACCCAGTACTTC. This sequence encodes CASSRSPGQQETQYF.

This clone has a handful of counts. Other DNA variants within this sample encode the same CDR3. The CDR3 DNA follows: TGTGCCAGCAGCTTGGCGGGGGGAGAGACCCAGTACTTC. It yields the protein CASSLAGGETQYF. The rearrangement links TRBV5-4 to TRBJ2-5, with 7 bases that match TRBD2. Germline V gene lookup returns CDR1 SGHNT and CDR2 YYREEE (reference sequence). V lost 0 bases to trimming and J lost 4 bases; unmatched junction nucleotides: 0. This CDR3 region has 13 residues.

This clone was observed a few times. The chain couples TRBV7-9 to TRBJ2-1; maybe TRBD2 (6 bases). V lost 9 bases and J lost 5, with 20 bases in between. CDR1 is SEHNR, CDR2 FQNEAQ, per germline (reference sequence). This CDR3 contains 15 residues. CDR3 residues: CASTNPSAGNNEQFF. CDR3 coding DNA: TGTGCCAGTACCAACCCCTCGGCGGGAAACAATGAGCAGTTCTTC.

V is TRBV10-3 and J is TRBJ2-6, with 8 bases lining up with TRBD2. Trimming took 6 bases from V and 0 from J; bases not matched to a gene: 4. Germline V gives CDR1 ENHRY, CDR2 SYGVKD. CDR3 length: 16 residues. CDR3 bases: TGTGCCATCAGCCGGGGGGGATTCTCTGGGGCCAACGTCCTGACTTTC. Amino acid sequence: CAISRGGFSGANVLTF.

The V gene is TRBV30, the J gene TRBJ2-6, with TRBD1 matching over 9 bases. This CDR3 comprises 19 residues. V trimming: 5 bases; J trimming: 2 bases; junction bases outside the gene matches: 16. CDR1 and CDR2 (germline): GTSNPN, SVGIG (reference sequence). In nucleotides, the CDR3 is TGTGCCTGGGGGACAGGGTGGGCGGCTTCCCGGGCTGGGGCCAACGTCCTGACTTTC. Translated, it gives CAWGTGWAASRAGANVLTF.

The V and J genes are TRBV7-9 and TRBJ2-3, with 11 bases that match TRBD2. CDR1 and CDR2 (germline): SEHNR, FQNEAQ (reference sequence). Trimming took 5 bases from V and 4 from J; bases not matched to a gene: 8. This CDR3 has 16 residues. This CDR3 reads CASSGRLAGRSDTQYF. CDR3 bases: TGTGCCAGCAGCGGTCGACTAGCGGGAAGGTCAGATACGCAGTATTTT.

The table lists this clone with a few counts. Here the CDR3 reads CASSTPLGQSYNEQFF. The CDR3 DNA is TGTGCCAGTAGTACGCCGTTAGGACAGTCCTACAATGAGCAGTTCTTC. This chain connects TRBV19 to TRBJ2-1; the D gene is possibly TRBD1 (6 bases). The CDR3 length is 16 residues. Germline V lookup: CDR1 LNHDA, CDR2 SQIVND (reference sequence). The V end lost 4 bases, the J end lost 1 base, and 14 bases lay between the germline ends.

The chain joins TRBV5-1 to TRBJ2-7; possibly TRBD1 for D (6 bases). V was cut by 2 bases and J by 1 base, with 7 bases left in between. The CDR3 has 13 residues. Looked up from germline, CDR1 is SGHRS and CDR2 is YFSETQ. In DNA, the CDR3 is TGCGCCAGCAGCTTCCAGGGGTCCTACGAGCAGTACTTC. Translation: CASSFQGSYEQYF.

CDR3 nucleotide sequence: TGTGCCAGCAGCGTAGCGGGGGGTAACAATGAGCAGTTCTTC. Protein product: CASSVAGGNNEQFF. The chain uses TRBV9 and TRBJ2-1; 7 nucleotides line up with TRBD2. The V gene's germline CDR1 is SGDLS and CDR2 YYNGEE. V gave up 0 bases and J gave up 5 bases; unmatched junction bases: 2. The CDR3 contains 14 residues.

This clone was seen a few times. The CDR3 sequence: CASSGGQPYQETQYF. CDR3 nucleotide sequence: TGCGCCAGCAGCGGGGGACAGCCGTACCAAGAGACCCAGTACTTC. This chain uses TRBV5-1 with TRBJ2-5; 7 positions match TRBD1. This CDR3 region has 15 residues. The germline V gene has CDR1 SGHRS and CDR2 YFSETQ. J lost 0 bases, V lost 4 bases, and 6 bases had no gene match. Looking up the rest from reference TRBV5-1 and TRBJ2-5 gives the full variable domain: KAGVTQTPRYLIKTRGQQVTLSCSPISGHRSVSWYQQTPGQGLQFLFEYFSETQRNKGNFPGRFSGRQFSNSRSEMNVSTLELGDSALYLCASSGGQPYQETQYFGPGTRLLVL.